This T cell receptor (beta chain) stems from a study of T cell responses to AZD1222 COVID-19 vaccine. This clone appeared a few times. CDR3 length: 15 amino acids. J gave up 2 bases and V 4 bases, and 6 bases lay outside the gene matches. CDR1 and CDR2 from the germline V gene are SQVTM and ANQGSEA. Clones were sequenced by immunoSEQ multiplex PCR, and TCRdb holds only the in-frame ones, with some missing. The data hold 150,000 to 160,000 clones, with 87% observed a single time. This specimen consisted of peripheral blood, obtained 28 days after the second AZD1222 dose. This TCR was sampled from an adult who received the AZD1222 COVID-19 vaccine. The chain uses TRBV29-1 and TRBJ1-4; 8 positions agree with TRBD1. This chain's CDR3 is CSVGAGGATNEKLFF. In DNA, the CDR3 is TGCAGCGTTGGGGCAGGGGGCGCGACTAATGAAAAACTGTTTTTT. Supplemented by reference TRBV29-1 and TRBJ1-4, the full variable domain reads SAVISQKPSRDICQRGTSLTIQCQVDSQVTMMFWYRQQPGQSLTLIATANQGSEATYESGFVIDKFPISRPNLTFSTLTVSNMSPEDSSIYLCSVGAGGATNEKLFFGSGTQLSVL.